The 29 T cell receptor beta chains in this list originate from one sample, sequenced in a study of hypomethylating agent response in myelodysplastic syndrome. Assay used: immunoSEQ multiplex PCR; TCRdb lists only in-frame clones, some missing. The table has about 3,100 clones, 79% seen once; the top ten hold 12%. The sample in question was bone marrow, obtained before or after starting hypomethylating agent treatment for myelodysplastic syndrome (not recorded which). Source of these receptors: a human donor with myelodysplastic syndrome.

This clone was seen once. The chain combines TRBV13 with TRBJ1-6; maybe TRBD1 (5 bases). Trimming cost V 5 bases and J 5 bases, with 16 bases left between them. This CDR3 has 16 amino acids. Germline V gives CDR1 PRHDT, CDR2 FYEKMQ (reference sequence). The CDR3 nucleotides read TGTGCCAGCAGCCTTACGGAGGGGTCGAATAATTCACCCCTCCACTTT. Protein product: CASSLTEGSNNSPLHF.

The rearrangement joins TRBV5-4 to TRBJ1-4; unclear D gene. The germline V and J ends were trimmed by 7 bases and 1 base, with 2 bases remaining between them. The germline gives CDR1 SGHNT, CDR2 YYREEE (reference sequence). The CDR3 is made up of 11 amino acids. The CDR3 protein is CASGTNEKLFF. The CDR3 DNA follows: TGTGCCAGCGGAACTAATGAAAAACTGTTTTTT. The entire variable domain, with the rest obtained from reference TRBV5-4 and TRBJ1-4, is as follows: ETGVTQSPTHLIKTRGQQVTLRCSSQSGHNTVSWYQQALGQGPQFIFQYYREEENGRGNFPPRFSGLQFPNYSSELNVNALELDDSALYLCASGTNEKLFFGSGTQLSVL.

This rearrangement joins TRBV6-6 to TRBJ2-2; D gene ambiguous. With 4 bases removed from V and 8 bases from J, the gap between germline ends came to 5 bases. CDR1 and CDR2 (germline): MNHNY, SVGAGI (reference sequence). This CDR3 spans 11 amino acids. CDR3: CASSSTGELFF. The CDR3 DNA is TGTGCCAGCAGTTCGACAGGGGAGCTGTTTTTT.

The V gene is TRBV19, the J gene TRBJ2-3; D gene ambiguous. V was pared by 5 bases and J by 6 bases, with 12 bases between. The CDR3 covers 13 residues. Germline-derived CDR1 and CDR2 are LNHDA and SQIVND (reference sequence). CDR3 sequence: CASSPPSTDTQYF. The DNA for the CDR3 is TGTGCCAGTAGTCCGCCATCGACGGATACGCAGTATTTT.

J is TRBJ1-2 and V is TRBV11-2; D is unclear. The germline V gene encodes CDR1 SGHAT and CDR2 FQNNGV. V lost 5 bases and J 5 bases, leaving 18 bases between the germline ends. This CDR3 contains 15 residues. CDR3 loop: CASSLWTEYEYGYTF. CDR3 bases: TGTGCCAGCAGCCTGTGGACGGAGTATGAGTATGGCTACACCTTC.

In its sample, this clone was seen once. Other nucleotide sequences in the sample specify the same CDR3. The V gene is TRBV14, the J gene TRBJ2-2, with unresolved D. CDR1 and CDR2 from the germline V gene are SGHDN and FVKESK. Trimming took off 1 base at V and 4 bases at J, with 10 bases between the two ends. The CDR3 has 15 residues. DNA of the CDR3: TGTGCCAGCAGCCAAGGAGCAGGTGGCACCGGGGAGCTGTTTTTT. It encodes CASSQGAGGTGELFF.

The chain recombines TRBV30 with TRBJ2-1; tentative D call: TRBD1 (5 bases). The V and J ends lost 4 bases and 0 bases respectively, with 16 bases between them. CDR1 is GTSNPN, CDR2 SVGIG, per germline (reference sequence). CDR3 size: 16 residues. CDR3 in DNA: TGTGCCTGGAACGATCAGGGTGTTATCTCCTACAATGAGCAGTTCTTC. Its translation: CAWNDQGVISYNEQFF.

The chain has TRBV6-1 and TRBJ2-2; D possibly corresponds to TRBD1 (5 bases). The V and J ends lost 7 bases and 2 bases respectively, with 11 bases between them. The CDR3 has 14 amino acids. Germline CDR1 and CDR2: MNHNS and SASEGT. The CDR3 nucleotides read TGTGCCAGCAAAAGGGGCGCCAACACCGGGGAGCTGTTTTTT. Translation: CASKRGANTGELFF.

V gene TRBV19 combines with J gene TRBJ1-2; the D is unclear. Germline CDR1 and CDR2: LNHDA and SQIVND (reference sequence). Trimming pared 7 bases from V and 4 bases from J, leaving 10 bases between. The CDR3 loop spans 12 amino acids. The CDR3 DNA follows: TGTGCCAGTAAAGGCGGTGGCTATGGCTACACCTTC. It codes for CASKGGGYGYTF.

This clone was detected only a few times. The chain is built from TRBV9 and TRBJ2-1; a weak D match, TRBD2 (7 bases). The germline V and J ends were trimmed by 0 bases and 2 bases, with 9 bases remaining between them. Per the germline V gene, CDR1 is SGDLS and CDR2 is YYNGEE. There are 15 residues in the CDR3. The CDR3 DNA is TGTGCCAGCAGCGTAGAGGGGGGGACCTACAATGAGCAGTTCTTC. Translating gives CASSVEGGTYNEQFF.

The chain is built from TRBV5-6 and TRBJ2-1; D not resolved. CDR3 length equals 12 residues. With 3 bases removed from V and 5 bases from J, the gap between germline ends came to 6 bases. Per germline, CDR1 SGHDT and CDR2 YYEEEE. The DNA for the CDR3 is TGTGCCAGCAGCTCAGTAGACAATGAGCAGTTCTTC. Its translation: CASSSVDNEQFF.

This chain connects TRBV6-4 to TRBJ2-1; 8 bases align to TRBD2. The J segment lost 4 bases and the V segment lost 4 bases, leaving 6 bases of the junction unmatched. The CDR3 consists of 15 residues. Germline CDR1 MRHNA, CDR2 SNTAGT. The CDR3 region is CASSAAGGQYNEQFF. For the CDR3, the DNA is TGTGCCAGCAGTGCTGCGGGGGGCCAGTACAATGAGCAGTTCTTC.

The chain is built from TRBV11-2 and TRBJ2-7; D ambiguous. Between the trimmed V and J ends, which lost 8 bases and 1 base, there was a span of 12 bases. Germline values: CDR1 SGHAT, CDR2 FQNNGV. The CDR3 totals 13 residues. Here the CDR3 reads CASGKGPSYEQYF. DNA of the CDR3: TGTGCCAGCGGAAAAGGACCATCCTACGAGCAGTACTTC. The entire variable domain, with the rest obtained from reference TRBV11-2 and TRBJ2-7, is as follows: EAGVAQSPRYKIIEKRQSVAFWCNPISGHATLYWYQQILGQGPKLLIQFQNNGVVDDSQLPKDRFSAERLKGVDSTLKIQPAKLEDSAVYLCASGKGPSYEQYFGPGTRLTVT.

This clone was recorded once. The J gene is TRBJ1-2, the V gene TRBV10-2, with a possible D match to TRBD1 (6 bases). In germline, CDR1 is WSHSY, CDR2 SAAADI. The CDR3 covers 11 residues. V was pared by 5 bases and J by 8 bases, with 9 bases between. The CDR3 reads CASSTGLGYTF. The DNA of the CDR3 is TGCGCCAGCAGTACAGGGTTGGGCTACACCTTC.

The chain links TRBV5-6 to TRBJ2-7; TRBD2 agrees at 8 bases. CDR1 and CDR2 from the germline V gene are SGHDT and YYEEEE. Trimming cost V 4 bases and J 1 base; bases outside gene matches: 13. The CDR3 has 17 residues. CDR3 DNA: TGTGCCAGCAGCCCCCGCGTCGGGGGGGGGCCTTCCTACGAGCAGTACTTC. Translation gives CASSPRVGGGPSYEQYF.

The genes are TRBV21-1 and TRBJ1-1. TRBV21-1 is a pseudogene. The CDR3 runs to 16 residues. CDR3 bases: TGTGCCAGCAGCAAAGCGCAACCGGGGAGGCACACTGAAGCTTTCTTT. Translated: CASSKAQPGRHTEAFF.

This chain uses TRBV6-4 with TRBJ1-2, with TRBD1 identical over 8 bases. The CDR3 extends over 13 amino acids. The germline CDR1 and CDR2 sequences are MRHNA and SNTAGT. V gave up 4 bases and J gave up 6 bases; unmatched junction bases: 4. The CDR3 nucleotides read TGTGCCAGCAGTGCCAAGACAGGGGATGGCTACACCTTC. It is translated as CASSAKTGDGYTF.

V is TRBV13 and J is TRBJ2-7, with no clear D. The V gene's germline CDR1 is PRHDT and CDR2 FYEKMQ (reference sequence). V was pared by 4 bases and J by 6 bases, with 28 bases between. CDR3 size: 18 residues. The CDR3 sequence is CASSSRARPAPLRPEQYF. In DNA form, the CDR3 reads TGTGCCAGCAGCTCAAGAGCCCGACCAGCCCCCCTACGGCCCGAGCAGTACTTC.

The genes are TRBV5-1 and TRBJ2-5, with D uncertain. CDR1 SGHRS and CDR2 YFSETQ come from the germline V gene. The CDR3 runs to 15 residues. The V and J ends lost 2 bases and 4 bases respectively, with 15 bases between them. The DNA for the CDR3 is TGCGCCAGCAGCTTCCTTACCAGTCCCTCAGAGACCCAGTACTTC. Translating gives CASSFLTSPSETQYF.

This chain joins TRBV27 and TRBJ2-7; 7 bases map to TRBD1. Germline V CDR1 and CDR2: MNHEY, SMNVEV (reference sequence). V shed 5 bases and J 5 bases; nucleotides not matched to a gene: 6. This CDR3 spans 13 amino acids. CDR3 in DNA: TGTGCCAGCAGTAGACAGGGATTCAACGAGCAGTACTTC. Its translation: CASSRQGFNEQYF.

The rearrangement links TRBV5-6 to TRBJ1-6, with 7 bases fitting TRBD1. V dropped 3 bases and J dropped 7; count of bases not matched to a gene: 10. Germline V CDR1 and CDR2: SGHDT, YYEEEE. CDR3 length: 16 amino acids. In nucleotides, the CDR3 is TGTGCCAGCAGCTCGGGAACCGGGACAGAGAATTCACCCCTCCACTTT. As protein: CASSSGTGTENSPLHF.

The V and J genes are TRBV7-9 and TRBJ1-4; no clear D. The ends were cut back, 5 bases at V and 6 bases at J, with 7 bases in the middle. This CDR3 has 12 residues. Looked up from germline, CDR1 is SEHNR and CDR2 is FQNEAQ (reference sequence). CDR3 sequence: CASSNWDEKLFF. The CDR3 nucleotides read TGTGCCAGCAGCAATTGGGATGAAAAACTGTTTTTT.

This clone occurred a few times. This sequence joins TRBV6-4 and TRBJ1-5, with a weak D call TRBD1 (6 bases). The V end was cut by 0 bases, the J end by 8 bases, with 11 bases between. Germline-derived CDR1 and CDR2 are MRHNA and SNTAGT. The CDR3 extends over 14 amino acids. The CDR3 nucleotides read TGTGCCAGCAGTGACTCGATAGGGGGTAAGCCCCAGCATTTT. This sequence encodes CASSDSIGGKPQHF.

This rearrangement joins TRBV30 to TRBJ2-3; 7 nucleotides match TRBD1. The V gene's germline CDR1 is GTSNPN and CDR2 SVGIG (reference sequence). CDR3 size: 14 residues. J gave up 3 bases and V 5 bases, and 8 bases lay outside the gene matches. DNA for the CDR3: TGTGCCTGGCAAAGGGGGCAGTCTACAGATACGCAGTATTTT. It translates to CAWQRGQSTDTQYF.

Turning to this clone: A junction end diverges from the germline sequence, so it may reflect a read error. The sample holds other DNA sequences that translate to the same CDR3. The chain joins TRBV14 to TRBJ2-1; 11 nucleotides align to TRBD2. CDR1 is SGHDN and CDR2 is FVKESK in the germline V gene. This CDR3 has 15 residues. The CDR3 DNA reads as TGTGCCAGTAGCCAAAGTAGCGGGGGGGGCAATGAGCAGTTCTTC. Translated, it gives CASSQSSGGGNEQFF.

The genes are TRBV4-1 and TRBJ2-6; D call uncertain. The germline V gene has CDR1 MGHRA and CDR2 YSYEKL. V lost 0 bases and J 0 bases, leaving 6 bases between the germline ends. The CDR3 extends over 16 amino acids. CDR3 DNA sequence: TGCGCCAGCAGCCAAGAAGCCTTCTCTGGGGCCAACGTCCTGACTTTC. It encodes CASSQEAFSGANVLTF.

This clone was detected a few times. The chain links TRBV7-2 to TRBJ2-7; D uncertain. There are 13 residues in the CDR3. V lost 5 bases to trimming and J lost 6 bases, with 14 bases between them. Germline lookup yields CDR1 SGHTA and CDR2 FQGNSA. This chain's CDR3 is CASSPYSVGEQYF. In nucleotides, the CDR3 is TGTGCCAGCAGCCCCTACAGCGTCGGCGAGCAGTACTTC.

The chain has TRBV5-6 and TRBJ1-2, with a possible D match to TRBD1 (6 bases). Germline-derived CDR1 and CDR2 are SGHDT and YYEEEE. The CDR3 is 15 residues long. The germline V and J ends were trimmed by 0 bases and 4 bases, with 13 bases remaining between them. DNA of the CDR3: TGTGCCAGCAGCTTGGATCTAGGGGGGGGCTATGGCTACACCTTC. It specifies CASSLDLGGGYGYTF.

V and J are TRBV14 and TRBJ2-3, with D unclear. Germline V gives CDR1 SGHDN, CDR2 FVKESK. CDR3 size: 13 residues. V was clipped by 2 bases and J by 4 bases, with 7 bases between them. This CDR3 is CASSQIFPDTQYF. CDR3 in DNA: TGTGCCAGCAGCCAAATCTTCCCAGATACGCAGTATTTT.